The sequence of this T cell receptor beta chain was determined in a study of T-cell memory formation after mild COVID-19. Across the study: Clusters were largely donor specific.

About this clonotype itself: The antigen is not known.

Points from the study as a whole: CD8+ contracting clones occupied EMRA, while CD4+ ones occupied mainly CM and EM.

Libraries for TCRalpha and TCRbeta carried sample barcodes and unique molecular identifiers via 5'RACE. Via MiXCR, TCRdb re-called the 5' RACE reads, giving one row per CDR3 protein. The data show around 410,000 distinct CDR3 sequences, around 22% seen once. V lost 1 base to trimming and J lost 0 bases, with 9 bases between them. The CDR3 runs to 15 residues. In germline, CDR1 is SNHLY, CDR2 FYNNEI. Specimen: PBMCs or a T cell subset sorted from them (not recorded which). The rearrangement links TRBV2 to TRBJ1-1; D possibly corresponds to TRBD1 (5 bases). The receptor comes from an adult woman who had mild COVID-19 (a few samples of this study predate the infection). Cell type and time point are not known. The CDR3 region is CASSEGTLMNTEAFF. Here the CDR3 DNA reads TGTGCCAGCAGTGAAGGGACACTTATGAACACTGAAGCTTTCTTT.